Listed below are T cell receptor beta chains from one sample, sequenced in a study of cytomegalovirus exposure and HLA in healthy donors. This table comes from immunoSEQ multiplex PCR, and its TCRdb copy is limited to in-frame clones, with some not included. The data show 100,000 to 150,000 clones, with 76% seen just once and around 2% held by the top ten. The sequencing sample was made of PBMCs. All receptors derive from a female donor in good health and CMV-seropositive. CDR3s include the opening cysteine and the closing phenylalanine or tryptophan. The D gene is left open where the match is weak. Some rows have no size entry. The others give once, few or many, or a class for an expanded clone.

V gene: TRBV9
J gene: TRBJ2-1
D gene: NA
clone size: NA
CDR3 protein: CASSPGSWSYNEQFF
CDR3 DNA: TGTGCCAGCAGCCCCGGGAGCTGGTCCTACAATGAGCAGTTCTTC

V gene: TRBV7-9
J gene: TRBJ1-2
D gene: TRBD1
clone size: NA
CDR3 protein: CASSLAGQSYGYTF
CDR3 DNA: TGTGCCAGCAGCCTAGCGGGACAGTCTTATGGCTACACCTTC

V gene: TRBV30
J gene: TRBJ1-1
D gene: NA
clone size: NA
CDR3 protein: CAWSPGQTMNTEAFF
CDR3 DNA: TGTGCCTGGAGCCCGGGACAAACAATGAACACTGAAGCTTTCTTT

V gene: TRBV5-1
J gene: TRBJ1-2
D gene: NA
clone size: NA
CDR3 protein: CASRRQARGGYTF
CDR3 DNA: TGCGCCAGCAGGCGACAGGCGAGGGGTGGCTACACCTTC

V gene: TRBV5-4
J gene: TRBJ2-7
D gene: TRBD1
clone size: NA
CDR3 protein: CASSSGTGTYEQYF
CDR3 DNA: TGTGCCAGCAGCTCCGGGACAGGGACCTACGAGCAGTACTTC

V gene: TRBV2
J gene: TRBJ1-6
D gene: NA
clone size: NA
CDR3 protein: CASSEEGGWNNSPLHF
CDR3 DNA: TGTGCCAGCAGTGAGGAGGGAGGATGGAATAATTCACCCCTCCACTTT

V gene: TRBV28
J gene: TRBJ1-1
D gene: NA
clone size: NA
CDR3 protein: CASTSAVREAFF
CDR3 DNA: TGTGCCAGCACCTCCGCGGTCCGTGAAGCTTTCTTT

V gene: TRBV5-5
J gene: TRBJ1-2
D gene: NA
clone size: NA
CDR3 protein: CASSPGVADNTNYGYTF
CDR3 DNA: TGTGCCAGCAGCCCGGGGGTGGCGGACAACACTAACTATGGCTACACCTTC

V gene: TRBV30
J gene: TRBJ2-2
D gene: NA
clone size: NA
CDR3 protein: CAWRPGHQTGELFF
CDR3 DNA: TGTGCCTGGAGACCGGGACACCAAACCGGGGAGCTGTTTTTT

V gene: TRBV28
J gene: TRBJ2-5
D gene: NA
clone size: NA
CDR3 protein: CASLSGPQETQYF
CDR3 DNA: TGTGCCAGCCTCAGCGGGCCGCAAGAGACCCAGTACTTC

V gene: TRBV5-1
J gene: TRBJ1-2
D gene: TRBD1
clone size: NA
CDR3 protein: CATTPGQGTNYGYTF
CDR3 DNA: TGCGCCACCACTCCGGGACAGGGAACTAACTATGGCTACACCTTC

V gene: TRBV5-1
J gene: TRBJ1-2
D gene: TRBD1
clone size: NA
CDR3 protein: CASSDSDRGPHNYGYTF
CDR3 DNA: TGCGCCAGCAGCGACTCGGACAGGGGCCCTCATAACTATGGCTACACCTTC

V gene: TRBV5-1
J gene: TRBJ1-4
D gene: TRBD1
clone size: few
CDR3 protein: CASSLAGTDEKLFF
CDR3 DNA: TGCGCCAGCAGCTTGGCAGGGACAGATGAAAAACTGTTTTTT

V gene: TRBV18
J gene: TRBJ2-7
D gene: TRBD1
clone size: NA
CDR3 protein: CASSPRDSSYEQYF
CDR3 DNA: TGTGCCAGCTCACCAAGGGACAGTTCCTACGAGCAGTACTTC

V gene: TRBV4-1
J gene: TRBJ2-3
D gene: NA
clone size: NA
CDR3 protein: CASSQTATDTQYF
CDR3 DNA: TGCGCCAGCAGCCAGACAGCAACAGATACGCAGTATTTT

V gene: TRBV6-1
J gene: TRBJ2-2
D gene: TRBD2
clone size: NA
CDR3 protein: CASSEGLAAANTGELFF
CDR3 DNA: TGTGCCAGCAGTGAAGGGCTAGCGGCGGCGAACACCGGGGAGCTGTTTTTT

V gene: TRBV28
J gene: TRBJ2-7
D gene: TRBD2
clone size: NA
CDR3 protein: CASSFSGSRGSYEQYF
CDR3 DNA: TGTGCCAGCAGTTTTAGCGGGAGTAGGGGGTCCTACGAGCAGTACTTC

V gene: TRBV6-5
J gene: TRBJ2-4
D gene: NA
clone size: few
CDR3 protein: CASSYSTSGDLNIQYF
CDR3 DNA: TGTGCCAGCAGTTACTCGACCTCCGGGGATTTAAACATTCAGTACTTC

V gene: TRBV11-1
J gene: TRBJ2-5
D gene: TRBD2
clone size: NA
CDR3 protein: CASSLQTSGGETQYF
CDR3 DNA: TGTGCCAGCAGCCTCCAGACTAGCGGGGGCGAGACCCAGTACTTC

V gene: TRBV5-4
J gene: TRBJ1-6
D gene: NA
clone size: NA
CDR3 protein: CASSSGGGSSYNSPLHF
CDR3 DNA: TGTGCCAGCAGCTCCGGGGGGGGTAGCTCCTATAATTCACCCCTCCACTTT

V gene: TRBV5-1
J gene: TRBJ1-2
D gene: TRBD1
clone size: NA
CDR3 protein: CASSSPLTGTAANAYTF
CDR3 DNA: TGCGCCAGCAGCTCGCCTCTTACCGGGACAGCGGCTAATGCCTACACCTTC

V gene: TRBV5-1
J gene: TRBJ2-3
D gene: NA
clone size: NA
CDR3 protein: CASTLGNTVDTQYF
CDR3 DNA: TGCGCCAGCACCTTGGGGAACACAGTAGATACGCAGTATTTT

V gene: TRBV19
J gene: TRBJ1-2
D gene: NA
clone size: NA
CDR3 protein: CASSIFGNYGYTF
CDR3 DNA: TGTGCCAGTAGTATTTTCGGGAACTATGGCTACACCTTC

V gene: TRBV11-2
J gene: TRBJ2-3
D gene: NA
clone size: NA
CDR3 protein: CASSLDSLATDTQYF
CDR3 DNA: TGTGCCAGCAGCTTAGATTCCCTAGCTACAGATACGCAGTATTTT

V gene: TRBV5-1
J gene: TRBJ2-1
D gene: TRBD2
clone size: NA
CDR3 protein: CASSTTSGRLDEQFF
CDR3 DNA: TGCGCCAGCAGCACGACTAGCGGGAGACTCGATGAGCAGTTCTTC

V gene: TRBV7-9
J gene: TRBJ1-2
D gene: TRBD1
clone size: NA
CDR3 protein: CASSSGQGAYGYTF
CDR3 DNA: TGTGCCAGCAGCTCTGGACAGGGAGCCTATGGCTACACCTTC

V gene: TRBV5-1
J gene: TRBJ2-7
D gene: TRBD2
clone size: NA
CDR3 protein: CASSLRTSGVSYEQYF
CDR3 DNA: TGCGCCAGCAGCTTAAGGACTAGCGGGGTCTCCTACGAGCAGTACTTC

V gene: TRBV25-1
J gene: TRBJ2-3
D gene: NA
clone size: NA
CDR3 protein: CASSGTRPSTDTQYF
CDR3 DNA: TGTGCCAGCAGTGGGACACGACCTAGCACAGATACGCAGTATTTT

V gene: TRBV6-1
J gene: TRBJ2-7
D gene: TRBD2
clone size: NA
CDR3 protein: CASSERTSGEAYEQYF
CDR3 DNA: TGTGCCAGCAGTGAGCGGACTAGCGGAGAAGCTTACGAGCAGTACTTC

V gene: TRBV11-3
J gene: TRBJ1-2
D gene: TRBD1
clone size: few
CDR3 protein: CASSSEEGQNYGYTF
CDR3 DNA: TGTGCCAGCAGCTCAGAGGAGGGACAGAACTATGGCTACACCTTC

V gene: TRBV14
J gene: TRBJ2-3
D gene: TRBD2
clone size: NA
CDR3 protein: CASSQVGRGRSTDTQYF
CDR3 DNA: TGTGCCAGCAGCCAAGTCGGCCGCGGGAGAAGCACAGATACGCAGTATTTT

V gene: TRBV11-1
J gene: TRBJ2-7
D gene: NA
clone size: NA
CDR3 protein: CASSLAGTHGSYEQYF
CDR3 DNA: TGTGCCAGCAGCTTAGCCGGGACACACGGCTCCTACGAGCAGTACTTC

V gene: TRBV11-3
J gene: TRBJ1-1
D gene: NA
clone size: NA
CDR3 protein: CASSLRGGAEAFF
CDR3 DNA: TGTGCCAGCAGCTTACGAGGGGGGGCTGAAGCTTTCTTT

V gene: TRBV7-9
J gene: TRBJ1-6
D gene: NA
clone size: NA
CDR3 protein: CASSLEGRGNSPLHF
CDR3 DNA: TGTGCCAGCAGCTTAGAGGGGAGGGGGAATTCACCCCTCCACTTT

V gene: TRBV28
J gene: TRBJ1-1
D gene: NA
clone size: NA
CDR3 protein: CASSLLSGTEAFF
CDR3 DNA: TGTGCCAGCAGTTTATTATCAGGCACTGAAGCTTTCTTT

V gene: TRBV5-1
J gene: TRBJ2-5
D gene: NA
clone size: NA
CDR3 protein: CASSLRPQQPETQYF
CDR3 DNA: TGCGCCAGCAGCCTAAGGCCACAGCAGCCGGAGACCCAGTACTTC

V gene: TRBV5-6
J gene: TRBJ2-3
D gene: NA
clone size: NA
CDR3 protein: CASSLDWAGDTDTQYF
CDR3 DNA: TGTGCCAGCAGCTTGGATTGGGCAGGGGACACAGATACGCAGTATTTT

V gene: TRBV5-1
J gene: TRBJ1-1
D gene: NA
clone size: NA
CDR3 protein: CASSLNGQLNTEAFF
CDR3 DNA: TGCGCCAGCAGCCTCAATGGACAGCTGAACACTGAAGCTTTCTTT

V gene: TRBV6-1
J gene: TRBJ1-6
D gene: TRBD1
clone size: few
CDR3 protein: CASIDQIQGYGSPLHF
CDR3 DNA: TGTGCCAGCATTGATCAAATACAGGGGTACGGCTCACCCCTCCACTTT

V gene: TRBV5-8
J gene: TRBJ2-1
D gene: TRBD2
clone size: NA
CDR3 protein: CASSSLAGSSYNEQFF
CDR3 DNA: TGTGCCAGCAGCTCCTTAGCGGGGAGCTCCTACAATGAGCAGTTCTTC

V gene: TRBV5-4
J gene: TRBJ2-7
D gene: TRBD1
clone size: NA
CDR3 protein: CASSLGQGETYEQYF
CDR3 DNA: TGTGCCAGCAGCTTAGGACAGGGCGAAACCTACGAGCAGTACTTC

V gene: TRBV7-2
J gene: TRBJ2-2
D gene: TRBD1
clone size: NA
CDR3 protein: CASSADRGGELFF
CDR3 DNA: TGTGCCAGCAGCGCCGACAGGGGCGGGGAGCTGTTTTTT

V gene: TRBV9
J gene: TRBJ2-1
D gene: NA
clone size: NA
CDR3 protein: CASSAYSDEQFF
CDR3 DNA: TGTGCCAGCAGCGCCTACTCCGATGAGCAGTTCTTC

V gene: TRBV28
J gene: TRBJ2-3
D gene: TRBD1
clone size: NA
CDR3 protein: CASRPWDSGTDTQYF
CDR3 DNA: TGTGCCAGCAGACCCTGGGACAGCGGCACAGATACGCAGTATTTT

V gene: TRBV21-1
J gene: TRBJ2-1
D gene: NA
clone size: NA
CDR3 protein: CASSKTPGTSGDNEQFF
CDR3 DNA: TGTGCCAGCAGCAAAACACCAGGGACTAGCGGGGACAATGAGCAGTTCTTC

V gene: TRBV4-1
J gene: TRBJ2-3
D gene: NA
clone size: NA
CDR3 protein: CASSQEDRSTDTQYF
CDR3 DNA: TGCGCCAGCAGCCAAGAAGACAGGAGCACAGATACGCAGTATTTT

V gene: TRBV19
J gene: TRBJ1-5
D gene: NA
clone size: NA
CDR3 protein: CASSIILGDQPQHF
CDR3 DNA: TGTGCCAGTAGTATAATTCTCGGGGATCAGCCCCAGCATTTT

V gene: TRBV6-5
J gene: TRBJ1-3
D gene: TRBD1
clone size: NA
CDR3 protein: CASSPTGGSGNTIYF
CDR3 DNA: TGTGCCAGCAGCCCGACAGGGGGCTCTGGAAACACCATATATTTT

V gene: TRBV5-6
J gene: TRBJ2-5
D gene: NA
clone size: NA
CDR3 protein: CASRSGTHQETQYF
CDR3 DNA: TGTGCCAGCAGGAGTGGGACTCACCAAGAGACCCAGTACTTC

V gene: TRBV13
J gene: TRBJ1-1
D gene: NA
clone size: NA
CDR3 protein: CASRGQGGTEAFF
CDR3 DNA: TGTGCCAGCAGAGGGCAGGGTGGAACTGAAGCTTTCTTT

V gene: TRBV28
J gene: TRBJ2-7
D gene: NA
clone size: NA
CDR3 protein: CASTQGYEQYF
CDR3 DNA: TGTGCCAGCACCCAGGGCTACGAGCAGTACTTC

V gene: TRBV6-6
J gene: TRBJ1-2
D gene: NA
clone size: NA
CDR3 protein: CASHSNYGYTF
CDR3 DNA: TGTGCCAGCCATTCTAACTATGGCTACACCTTC

V gene: TRBV7-9
J gene: TRBJ2-1
D gene: TRBD1
clone size: NA
CDR3 protein: CASSPVPGQSQSSYNEQFF
CDR3 DNA: TGTGCCAGCAGCCCCGTCCCGGGACAGAGTCAGAGCTCCTACAATGAGCAGTTCTTC

V gene: TRBV7-3
J gene: TRBJ2-3
D gene: NA
clone size: NA
CDR3 protein: CASSFSAGLTDTQYF
CDR3 DNA: TGTGCCAGCAGCTTTAGCGCGGGACTCACAGATACGCAGTATTTT

V gene: TRBV19
J gene: TRBJ1-5
D gene: TRBD1
clone size: NA
CDR3 protein: CASSMDRDSNQPQHF
CDR3 DNA: TGTGCCAGTAGTATGGACAGGGATAGCAATCAGCCCCAGCATTTT

V gene: TRBV19
J gene: TRBJ2-7
D gene: TRBD2
clone size: NA
CDR3 protein: CASRREGVNEQYF
CDR3 DNA: TGTGCCAGTCGACGGGAGGGCGTGAACGAGCAGTACTTC

V gene: TRBV5-1
J gene: TRBJ1-4
D gene: TRBD1
clone size: NA
CDR3 protein: CASSLDGQENEKLFF
CDR3 DNA: TGCGCCAGCAGCTTGGACGGACAGGAGAATGAAAAACTGTTTTTT

V gene: TRBV11-3
J gene: TRBJ2-2
D gene: NA
clone size: few
CDR3 protein: CASSLREGSGELFF
CDR3 DNA: TGTGCCAGCAGCTTGCGCGAGGGTTCAGGGGAGCTGTTTTTT

V gene: TRBV2
J gene: TRBJ1-1
D gene: NA
clone size: NA
CDR3 protein: CASSARRVNTEAFF
CDR3 DNA: TGTGCCAGCAGCGCCAGGAGGGTGAACACTGAAGCTTTCTTT